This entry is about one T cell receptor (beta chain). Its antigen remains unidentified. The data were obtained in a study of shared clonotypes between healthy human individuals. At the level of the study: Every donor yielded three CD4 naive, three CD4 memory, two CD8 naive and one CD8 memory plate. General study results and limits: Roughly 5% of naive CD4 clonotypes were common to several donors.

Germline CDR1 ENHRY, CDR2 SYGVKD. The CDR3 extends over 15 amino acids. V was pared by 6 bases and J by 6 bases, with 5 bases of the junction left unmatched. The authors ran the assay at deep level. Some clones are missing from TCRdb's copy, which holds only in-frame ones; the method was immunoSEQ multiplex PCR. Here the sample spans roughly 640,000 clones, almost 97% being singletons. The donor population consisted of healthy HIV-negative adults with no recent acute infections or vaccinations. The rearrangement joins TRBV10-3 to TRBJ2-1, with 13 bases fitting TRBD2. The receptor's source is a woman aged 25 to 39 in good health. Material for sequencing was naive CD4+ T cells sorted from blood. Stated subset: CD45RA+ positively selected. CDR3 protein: CAISPGTSGANEQFF. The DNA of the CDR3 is TGTGCCATCAGCCCTGGGACTAGCGGGGCCAATGAGCAGTTCTTC.